The present TCR beta chain was sequenced within a study of blood T cell repertoires in COVID-19 (dated by TCRdb to about 2020). With regard to the full study: Collaborator samples came from the United States, Italy and Spain and covered acute and convalescent phases of COVID-19. The material from the prospective study consisted of cDNA or gDNA derived from T cells, B-cell-depleted T cells, or PBMCs. The dataset comprised deeply sampled blood TCRbeta repertoires from subjects exposed to, actively infected with, or recovered from COVID-19. The repertoires were released in a freely available public database intended as a resource for research on the immune response to SARS-CoV-2. Samples were obtained from the ongoing ImmuneRACE study (first 160 participants) and from 1,254 subjects provided by 6 global collaborators. Nearly every sample came with metadata listing a de-identified subject ID, COVID-19 status, age in years and sex. HLA class I and class II types, where available, came from metadata supplied by the sample provider rather than from assay-based typing.

Collaborating institutions collected whole blood in K2EDTA tubes following their own protocols. For TCRbeta analysis, collaborators shipped samples as frozen whole blood, isolated PBMCs, or DNA extracted from either of those sample types. The investigation overall reported the following: Clinical and demographic metadata were provided uncurated, with the amount varying by source and participant.

Comments on this clone: What antigen it recognizes has not been identified. No quality values exist for individual bases; no much larger clone is one base distant.

TCRbeta CDR3 regions were amplified from genomic DNA by means of the immunoSEQ Assay, a bias-controlled multiplex PCR. The authors' pipeline ran thus. The number of nucleated cells in each sample was estimated by amplification of reference gene primers within the assay. Sequence reads were collapsed and filtered to measure the absolute abundance of every unique TCRbeta CDR3 rearrangement. For each sample, productive Simpson clonality was calculated as the square root of Simpson's diversity index over productive rearrangements. This is the immuneACCESS table as TCRdb keeps it, with only in-frame sequences that have V and J called. A part of the clones is gone; compared with another copy, unresolved V genes explain less than half, and the rest is unexplained. From that table come the V and J calls and clone size; the DNA was used to work out D and trimming. The sample records under 80,000 clones, over 80% of which are singletons. The top ten clones comprise roughly 5% of the sample.

The junction shows trimming of 3 bases on V and 9 bases on J, and the gene matches do not reach 10 bases of it. CDR1 and CDR2 are read off the germline V gene as SGHRS and YFSETQ. The CDR3, cysteine through phenylalanine, is 15 amino acids long. The sequence is cut down to CDR3 DNA, 45 bases in frame from base 1. Sequenced material: peripheral blood. Recombination connected TRBV5-1 to TRBJ2-1; TRBD2 matches 9 bases in the middle. This clonotype originated in a man in his sixties or seventies with acute or convalescent COVID-19. The CDR3 loop reads CASSSVGGGAFEQFF. The sequence in DNA is TGCGCCAGCAGCTCCGTAGGCGGGGGGGCTTTTGAGCAGTTCTTC.